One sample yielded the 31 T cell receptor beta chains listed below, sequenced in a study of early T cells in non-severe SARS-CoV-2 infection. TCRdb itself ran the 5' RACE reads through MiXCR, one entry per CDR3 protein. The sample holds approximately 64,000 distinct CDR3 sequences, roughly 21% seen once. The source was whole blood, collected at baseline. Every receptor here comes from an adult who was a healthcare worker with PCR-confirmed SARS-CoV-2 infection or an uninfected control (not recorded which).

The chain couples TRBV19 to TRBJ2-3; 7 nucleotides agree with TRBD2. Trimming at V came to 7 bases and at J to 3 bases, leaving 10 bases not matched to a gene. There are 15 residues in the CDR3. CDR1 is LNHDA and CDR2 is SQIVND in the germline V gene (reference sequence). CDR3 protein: CASTMVASGTDTQYF. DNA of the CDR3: TGTGCCAGTACCATGGTGGCTAGCGGTACAGATACGCAGTATTTT.

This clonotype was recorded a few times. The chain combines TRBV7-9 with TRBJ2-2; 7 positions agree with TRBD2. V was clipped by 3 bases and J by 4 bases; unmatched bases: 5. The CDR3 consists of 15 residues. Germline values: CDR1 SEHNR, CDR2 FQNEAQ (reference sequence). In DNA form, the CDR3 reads TGTGCCAGCAGCTTGGGGGGGTCCTCCACCGGGGAGCTGTTTTTT. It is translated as CASSLGGSSTGELFF.

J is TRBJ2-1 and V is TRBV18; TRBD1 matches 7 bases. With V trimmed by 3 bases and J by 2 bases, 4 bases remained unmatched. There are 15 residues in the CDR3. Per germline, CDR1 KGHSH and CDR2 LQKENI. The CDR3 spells CASSPPQGAYNEQFF. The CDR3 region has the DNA TGTGCCAGCTCACCCCCGCAGGGGGCCTACAATGAGCAGTTCTTC.

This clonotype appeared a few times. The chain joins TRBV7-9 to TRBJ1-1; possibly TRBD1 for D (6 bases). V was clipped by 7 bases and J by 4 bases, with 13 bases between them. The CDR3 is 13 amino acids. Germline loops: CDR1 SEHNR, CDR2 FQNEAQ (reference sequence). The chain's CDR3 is CASTHREPTEAFF. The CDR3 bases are TGTGCCAGCACCCACAGGGAGCCCACTGAAGCTTTCTTT.

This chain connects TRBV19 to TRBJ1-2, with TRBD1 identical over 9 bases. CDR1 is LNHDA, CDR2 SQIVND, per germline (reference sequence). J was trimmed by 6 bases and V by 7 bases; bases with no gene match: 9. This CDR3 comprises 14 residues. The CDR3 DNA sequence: TGTGCCAGTACCCATCGGGACAGGGTAGATGGCTACACCTTC. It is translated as CASTHRDRVDGYTF.

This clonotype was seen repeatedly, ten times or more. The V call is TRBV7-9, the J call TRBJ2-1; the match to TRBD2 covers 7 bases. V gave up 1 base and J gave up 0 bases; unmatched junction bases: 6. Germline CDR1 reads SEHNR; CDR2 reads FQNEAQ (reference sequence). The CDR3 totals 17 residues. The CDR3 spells CASSLEVAGGSYNEQFF. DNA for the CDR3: TGTGCCAGCAGCTTAGAGGTAGCGGGCGGCTCCTACAATGAGCAGTTCTTC. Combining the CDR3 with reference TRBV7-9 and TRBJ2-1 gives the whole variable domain DTGVSQNPRHKITKRGQNVTFRCDPISEHNRLYWYRQTLGQGPEFLTYFQNEAQLEKSRLLSDRFSAERPKGSFSTLEIQRTEQGDSAMYLCASSLEVAGGSYNEQFFGPGTRLTVL.

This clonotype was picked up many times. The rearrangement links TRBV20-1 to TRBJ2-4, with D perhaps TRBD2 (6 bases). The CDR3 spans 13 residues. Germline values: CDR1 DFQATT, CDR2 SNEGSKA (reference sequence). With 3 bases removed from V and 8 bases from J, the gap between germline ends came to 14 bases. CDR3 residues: CSASQGLRDIQYF. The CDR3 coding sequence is TGCAGTGCTAGTCAGGGACTCAGGGACATTCAGTACTTC.

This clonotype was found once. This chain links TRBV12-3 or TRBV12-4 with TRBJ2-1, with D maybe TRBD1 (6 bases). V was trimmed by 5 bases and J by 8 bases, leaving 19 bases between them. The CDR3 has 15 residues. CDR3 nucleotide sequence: TGTGCCAGCAGTAATCACAGGGATCGACTTCATGAGCAGTTCTTC. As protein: CASSNHRDRLHEQFF.

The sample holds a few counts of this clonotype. For the CDR3, the DNA is TGCAGCGTTATCCATAATCACTATGGCTACACCTTC. It yields the protein CSVIHNHYGYTF. The chain carries TRBV29-1 and TRBJ1-2, with D unclear. Trimming took off 5 bases at V and 3 bases at J, with 10 bases between the two ends. This CDR3 spans 12 amino acids. Germline values: CDR1 SQVTM, CDR2 ANQGSEA.

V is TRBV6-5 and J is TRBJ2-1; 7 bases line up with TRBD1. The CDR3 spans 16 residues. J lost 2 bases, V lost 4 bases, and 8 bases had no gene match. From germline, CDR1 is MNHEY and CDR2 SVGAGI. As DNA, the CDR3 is TGTGCCAGCAGTTTCGACAGGGTTGGAACCTACAATGAGCAGTTCTTC. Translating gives CASSFDRVGTYNEQFF.

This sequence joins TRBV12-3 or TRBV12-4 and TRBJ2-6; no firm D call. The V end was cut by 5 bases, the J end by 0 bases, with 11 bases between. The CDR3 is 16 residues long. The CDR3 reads CASSPDRLSGANVLTF. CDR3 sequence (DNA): TGTGCCAGCAGTCCCGACCGACTCTCTGGGGCCAACGTCCTGACTTTC.

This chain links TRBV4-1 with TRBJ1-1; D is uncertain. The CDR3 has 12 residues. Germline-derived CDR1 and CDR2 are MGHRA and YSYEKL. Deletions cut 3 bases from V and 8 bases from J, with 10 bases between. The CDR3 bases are TGCGCCAGCAGCCACCCCGAGGGAGAAGCTTTCTTT. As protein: CASSHPEGEAFF.

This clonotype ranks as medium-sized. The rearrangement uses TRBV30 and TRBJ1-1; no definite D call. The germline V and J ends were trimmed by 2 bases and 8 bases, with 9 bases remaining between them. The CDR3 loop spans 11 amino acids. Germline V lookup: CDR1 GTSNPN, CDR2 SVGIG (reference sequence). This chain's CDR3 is CAWSLDMEAFF. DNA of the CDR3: TGTGCCTGGAGTCTTGATATGGAAGCTTTCTTT.

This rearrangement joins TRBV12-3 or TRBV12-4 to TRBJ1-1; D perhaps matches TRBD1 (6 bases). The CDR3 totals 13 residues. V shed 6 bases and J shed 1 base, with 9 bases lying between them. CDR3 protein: CASRRTENTEAFF. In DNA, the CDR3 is TGTGCCAGCAGACGGACAGAGAACACTGAAGCTTTCTTT.

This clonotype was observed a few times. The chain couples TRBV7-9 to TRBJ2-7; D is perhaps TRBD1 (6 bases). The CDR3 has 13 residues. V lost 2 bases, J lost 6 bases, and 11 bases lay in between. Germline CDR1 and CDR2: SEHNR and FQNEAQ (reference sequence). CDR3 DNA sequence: TGTGCCAGCAGCTTATTCACAGGGCCCGAGCAGTACTTC. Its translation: CASSLFTGPEQYF.

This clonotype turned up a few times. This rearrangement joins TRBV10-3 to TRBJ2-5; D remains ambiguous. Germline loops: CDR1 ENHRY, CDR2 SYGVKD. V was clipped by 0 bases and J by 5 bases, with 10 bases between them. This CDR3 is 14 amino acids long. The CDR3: CAISESSSPETQYF. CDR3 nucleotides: TGTGCCATCAGTGAGTCAAGTAGCCCTGAGACCCAGTACTTC.

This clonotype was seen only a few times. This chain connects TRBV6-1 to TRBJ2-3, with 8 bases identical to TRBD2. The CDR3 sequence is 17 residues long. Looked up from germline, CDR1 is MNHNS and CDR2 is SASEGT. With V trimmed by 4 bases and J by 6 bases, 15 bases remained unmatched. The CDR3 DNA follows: TGTGCCAGCAGTGTGGGACTTGAGGCGGGGGGAAGGGATACGCAGTATTTT. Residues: CASSVGLEAGGRDTQYF.

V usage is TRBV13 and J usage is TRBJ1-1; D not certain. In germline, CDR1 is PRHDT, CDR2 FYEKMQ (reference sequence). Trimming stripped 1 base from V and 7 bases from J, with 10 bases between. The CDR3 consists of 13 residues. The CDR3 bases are TGTGCCAGCAGCTTAGTTTTTACGGATGAAGCTTTCTTT. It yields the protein CASSLVFTDEAFF.

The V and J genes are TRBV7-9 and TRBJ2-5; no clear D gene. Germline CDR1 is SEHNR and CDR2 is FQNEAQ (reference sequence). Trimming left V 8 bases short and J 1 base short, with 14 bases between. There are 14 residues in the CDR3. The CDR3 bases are TGTGCCAGCGGTTCCGCGGCCTTCCAAGAGACCCAGTACTTC. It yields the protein CASGSAAFQETQYF.

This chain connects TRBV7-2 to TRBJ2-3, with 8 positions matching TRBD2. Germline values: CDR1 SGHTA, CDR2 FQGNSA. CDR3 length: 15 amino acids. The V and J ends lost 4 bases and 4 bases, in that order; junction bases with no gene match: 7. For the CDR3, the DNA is TGTGCCAGCAGCTGGGAAGCGGGGGAGCCAGATACGCAGTATTTT. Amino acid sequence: CASSWEAGEPDTQYF.

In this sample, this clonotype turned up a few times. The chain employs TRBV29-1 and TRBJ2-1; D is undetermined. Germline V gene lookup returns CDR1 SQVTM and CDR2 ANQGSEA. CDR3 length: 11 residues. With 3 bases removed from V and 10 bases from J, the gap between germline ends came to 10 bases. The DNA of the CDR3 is TGCAGCGTTGACGTTTTACAGGAGCAGTTCTTC. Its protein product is CSVDVLQEQFF.

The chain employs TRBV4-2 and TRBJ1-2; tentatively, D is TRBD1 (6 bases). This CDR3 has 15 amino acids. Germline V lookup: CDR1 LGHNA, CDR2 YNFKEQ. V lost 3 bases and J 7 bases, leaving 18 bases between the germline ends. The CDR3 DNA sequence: TGTGCCAGCAGCCAGGCGGGGACATGGATGGGTGGCTACACCTTC. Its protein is CASSQAGTWMGGYTF.

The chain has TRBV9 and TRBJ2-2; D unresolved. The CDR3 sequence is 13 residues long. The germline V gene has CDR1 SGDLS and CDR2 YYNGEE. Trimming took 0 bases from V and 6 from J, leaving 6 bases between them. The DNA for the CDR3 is TGTGCCAGCAGCGTAGGGACCGCCGGGGAGCTGTTTTTT. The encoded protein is CASSVGTAGELFF.

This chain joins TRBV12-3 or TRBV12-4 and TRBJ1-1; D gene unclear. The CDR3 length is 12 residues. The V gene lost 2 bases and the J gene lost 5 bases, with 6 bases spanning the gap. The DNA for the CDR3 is TGTGCCAGCAGTTTATCGGCTACTGAAGCTTTCTTT. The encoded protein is CASSLSATEAFF.

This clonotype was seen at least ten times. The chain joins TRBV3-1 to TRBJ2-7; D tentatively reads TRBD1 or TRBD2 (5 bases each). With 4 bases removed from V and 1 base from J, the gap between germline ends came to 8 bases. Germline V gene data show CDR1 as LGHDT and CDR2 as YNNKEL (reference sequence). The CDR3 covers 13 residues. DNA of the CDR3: TGTGCCAGCAGCCCCGGGGCGTCCTACGAGCAGTACTTC. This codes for CASSPGASYEQYF.

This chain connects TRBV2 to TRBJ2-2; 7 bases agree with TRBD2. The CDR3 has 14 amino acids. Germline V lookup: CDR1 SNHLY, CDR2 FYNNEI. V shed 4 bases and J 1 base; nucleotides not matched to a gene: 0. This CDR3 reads CASSAGGNTGELFF. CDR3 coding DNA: TGTGCCAGCAGTGCGGGGGGGAACACCGGGGAGCTGTTTTTT.

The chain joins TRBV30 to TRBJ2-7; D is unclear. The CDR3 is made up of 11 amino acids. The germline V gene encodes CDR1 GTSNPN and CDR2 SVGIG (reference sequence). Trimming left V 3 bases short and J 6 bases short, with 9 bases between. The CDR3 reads CAWSSIGEQYF. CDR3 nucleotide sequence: TGTGCCTGGAGCTCCATAGGCGAGCAGTACTTC.

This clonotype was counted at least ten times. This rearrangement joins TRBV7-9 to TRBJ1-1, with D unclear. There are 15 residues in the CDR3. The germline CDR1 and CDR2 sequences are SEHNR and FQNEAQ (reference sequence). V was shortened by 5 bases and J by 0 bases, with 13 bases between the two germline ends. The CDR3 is CASSPPQMMNTEAFF. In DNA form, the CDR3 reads TGTGCCAGCAGCCCACCACAGATGATGAACACTGAAGCTTTCTTT.

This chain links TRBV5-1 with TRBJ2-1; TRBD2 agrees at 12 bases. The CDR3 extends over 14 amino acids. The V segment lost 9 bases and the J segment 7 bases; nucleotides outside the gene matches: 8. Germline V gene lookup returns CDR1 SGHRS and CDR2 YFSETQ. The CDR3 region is CATHRLAGVNEQFF. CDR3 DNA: TGCGCCACCCATCGACTAGCGGGGGTTAATGAGCAGTTCTTC.

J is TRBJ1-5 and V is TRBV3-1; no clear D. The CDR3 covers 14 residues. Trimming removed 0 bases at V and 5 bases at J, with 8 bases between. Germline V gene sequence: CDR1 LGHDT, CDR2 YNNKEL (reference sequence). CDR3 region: CASSQDYRDQPQHF. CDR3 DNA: TGTGCCAGCAGCCAAGATTACCGGGATCAGCCCCAGCATTTT.

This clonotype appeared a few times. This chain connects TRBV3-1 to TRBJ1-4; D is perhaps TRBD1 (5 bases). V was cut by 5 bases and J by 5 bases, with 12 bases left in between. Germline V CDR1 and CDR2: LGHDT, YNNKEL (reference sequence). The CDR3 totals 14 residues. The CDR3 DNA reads TGTGCCAGCAGCTCTCAGGGAAGGAATGAAAAACTGTTTTTT. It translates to CASSSQGRNEKLFF.